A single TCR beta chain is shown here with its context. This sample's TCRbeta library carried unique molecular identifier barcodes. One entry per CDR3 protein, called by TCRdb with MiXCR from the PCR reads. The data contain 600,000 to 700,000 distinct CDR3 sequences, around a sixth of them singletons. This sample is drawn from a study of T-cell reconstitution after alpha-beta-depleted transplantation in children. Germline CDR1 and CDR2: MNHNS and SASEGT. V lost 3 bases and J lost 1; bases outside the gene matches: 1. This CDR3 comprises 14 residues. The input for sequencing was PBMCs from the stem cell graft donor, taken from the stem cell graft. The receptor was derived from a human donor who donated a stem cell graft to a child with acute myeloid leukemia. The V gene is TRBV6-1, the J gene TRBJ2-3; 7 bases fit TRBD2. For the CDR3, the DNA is TGTGCCAGCAGTGACAGCGGGGGCACAGATACGCAGTATTTT. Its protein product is CASSDSGGTDTQYF.